Below are 12 T cell receptor beta chains sequenced from a single sample in a study of patients and donors after allogeneic stem cell transplantation. One entry per CDR3 protein results from TCRdb running MiXCR on the RT-PCR reads. The sample lists some 960,000 distinct CDR3 sequences, over 15% occurring once. Sequencing was performed on blood, either unsorted or a sorted T cell fraction (not recorded which). The receptors come from a human donor who was either an allogeneic HSCT recipient or a stem cell or donor lymphocyte infusion donor (not recorded which). It is not recorded whose cells these are; they may come from a transplant donor.

The table lists this clonotype with a few counts. The V gene is TRBV2, the J gene TRBJ2-1; D is undetermined. Between the trimmed V and J ends, which lost 7 bases and 7 bases, there was a span of 14 bases. The CDR3 sequence is 13 residues long. Germline lookup yields CDR1 SNHLY and CDR2 FYNNEI. DNA of the CDR3: TGTGCCAGCACCGTCCCCTGGACGAATGAGCAGTTCTTC. Amino acid sequence: CASTVPWTNEQFF.

The J gene is TRBJ2-7, the V gene TRBV27; D is undetermined. Trimming removed 6 bases at V and 0 bases at J, with 15 bases between. This CDR3 comprises 15 residues. In germline, CDR1 is MNHEY, CDR2 SMNVEV (reference sequence). CDR3 protein: CASSPADRPSYEQYF. The CDR3 nucleotides are TGTGCCAGCAGCCCTGCCGATAGGCCCTCCTACGAGCAGTACTTC.

This clonotype was observed a few times. This sequence joins TRBV29-1 and TRBJ1-2; no clear D. This CDR3 contains 13 residues. The V gene lost 1 base and the J gene lost 2 bases, with 8 bases spanning the gap. From germline, CDR1 is SQVTM and CDR2 ANQGSEA. The CDR3 bases are TGCAGCGTTGAAGGAGGGCTCAACTATGGCTACACCTTC. It codes for CSVEGGLNYGYTF. The complete variable domain, with remaining parts taken from reference TRBV29-1 and TRBJ1-2, reads SAVISQKPSRDICQRGTSLTIQCQVDSQVTMMFWYRQQPGQSLTLIATANQGSEATYESGFVIDKFPISRPNLTFSTLTVSNMSPEDSSIYLCSVEGGLNYGYTFGSGTRLTVV.

In this sample, this clonotype turned up many times. The J gene is TRBJ2-3, the V gene TRBV24-1; TRBD1 aligns across 7 bases. V was clipped by 3 bases and J by 5 bases; unmatched bases: 4. Germline assignment: CDR1 KGHDR and CDR2 SFDVKD. The CDR3 runs to 14 residues. CDR3 region: CATSDRDRVDTQYF. CDR3 DNA sequence: TGTGCCACCAGTGATCGAGACAGGGTAGATACGCAGTATTTT.

This clonotype appeared a few times. This chain connects TRBV12-3 or TRBV12-4 to TRBJ2-7; no firm D call. The CDR3 consists of 15 residues. Trimming left V 5 bases short and J 2 bases short, with 16 bases between. This CDR3 is CASSVGDGITYEQYF. CDR3 DNA: TGTGCCAGCAGTGTCGGTGACGGAATCACCTACGAGCAGTACTTC.

This clonotype was seen just once. The chain recombines TRBV24-1 with TRBJ2-3; the match to TRBD1 covers 7 bases. CDR1 is KGHDR, CDR2 SFDVKD, per germline. Losses at the gene ends were 6 bases for V and 3 bases for J; bases not matched to a gene: 11. CDR3 size: 16 residues. As DNA, the CDR3 is TGTGCCACCAGTAAAGAACCGGGACAGCCTACAGATACGCAGTATTTT. Protein: CATSKEPGQPTDTQYF.

This clonotype has only a few counts. J is TRBJ2-7 and V is TRBV6-5; D unresolved. The V end lost 0 bases, the J end lost 1 base, and 7 bases lay between the germline ends. CDR3 size: 14 residues. CDR1 MNHEY and CDR2 SVGAGI come from the germline V gene. The CDR3 nucleotides read TGTGCCAGCAGTTACTCCGGCGTGTCCTACGAGCAGTACTTC. Protein product: CASSYSGVSYEQYF.

The rearrangement links TRBV7-9 to TRBJ2-3, with 7 bases identical to TRBD1. Germline assignment: CDR1 SEHNR and CDR2 FQNEAQ (reference sequence). The trim removed 9 bases at V and 6 bases at J, leaving 15 bases unmatched. The length of the CDR3 is 15 residues. The CDR3 DNA sequence: TGTGCCAGGAGCCCTTTAGACAGGGTGTGGGATACGCAGTATTTT. Amino acid sequence: CARSPLDRVWDTQYF.

Only a few counts were recorded for this clonotype. The rearrangement links TRBV29-1 to TRBJ2-7; 7 bases line up with TRBD1. Trimming cost V 3 bases and J 1 base; bases outside gene matches: 3. This CDR3 is 13 amino acids long. Per the germline V gene, CDR1 is SQVTM and CDR2 is ANQGSEA. The CDR3 DNA is TGCAGCGTTGAGACAGGGTCATCCTACGAGCAGTACTTC. This sequence encodes CSVETGSSYEQYF.

In this sample, this clonotype turned up a few times. V and J are TRBV7-9 and TRBJ1-1; 7 bases match TRBD1. Germline CDR1 SEHNR, CDR2 FQNEAQ (reference sequence). V trimming: 1 base; J trimming: 1 base; junction bases outside the gene matches: 3. The CDR3 has 15 residues. The CDR3 here is CASSLEGTENTEAFF. CDR3 in DNA: TGTGCCAGCAGCTTAGAGGGGACAGAGAACACTGAAGCTTTCTTT.

The rearrangement uses TRBV19 and TRBJ2-3; 7 nucleotides align to TRBD2. The CDR3 runs 16 residues. Germline CDR1 LNHDA, CDR2 SQIVND (reference sequence). V was pared by 1 base and J by 1 base, with 5 bases of the junction left unmatched. The CDR3 sequence: CASSIVTAGGTDTQYF. The CDR3 DNA is TGTGCCAGTAGTATAGTAACGGCGGGAGGCACAGATACGCAGTATTTT.

J is TRBJ2-7 and V is TRBV7-8, with D possibly matching TRBD2 (6 bases). The V and J ends lost 5 bases and 4 bases respectively, with 12 bases between them. The CDR3 is 13 amino acids. Looked up from germline, CDR1 is SGHVS and CDR2 is FQNEAQ. The CDR3 spells CASSILADYEQYF. CDR3 bases: TGTGCCAGCAGCATACTAGCAGATTACGAGCAGTACTTC.